Listed below are T cell receptor beta chains from one sample, sequenced in a study of metastatic and nonmetastatic thyroid tumors. From the PCR reads, TCRdb re-called clones with MiXCR. The sample yields under 100,000 clones, about 9.1% seen once. Input material: blood. These receptors originate from a female donor with papillary thyroid cancer or a benign thyroid nodule (not recorded which). Some clones in this sample may be carry-over from other donors' samples. The CDR3 runs from the conserved cysteine through the conserved F or W. A row's size may be missing; if present it is once, few, many or a size class.

V gene	J gene	clone size	CDR3 protein
TRBV20-1	TRBJ2-1	many	CSATLPSLNEQFF
TRBV5-1	TRBJ2-5	many	CASSFDPGTQYF
TRBV20-1	TRBJ1-6	.	CSARDLGQDNSPLHF
TRBV19	TRBJ1-6	many	CASTLRGVGNSPLHF
TRBV30	TRBJ2-7	many	CAWAESLNEQYF
TRBV20-1	TRBJ2-3	many	CSAEILAGVTDTQYF
TRBV20-1	TRBJ1-3	many	CSARDTDSGNTIYF
TRBV9	TRBJ1-6	many	CASTGPNSPLHF
TRBV28	TRBJ1-5	many	CASISGGQPQHF
TRBV20-1	TRBJ1-1	many	CSAPPIGLNTEAFF
TRBV7-9	TRBJ2-7	many	CASSLPGSSYEQYF
TRBV4-1	TRBJ2-1	few	CASSQVDMMSYNEQFF
TRBV11-1	TRBJ1-1	many	CASRSGTRELHTEAFF
TRBV18	TRBJ2-1	many	CASSPRLAGGNNEQFF
TRBV6-2/TRBV6-3	TRBJ1-2	many	CASSYPGTARGYTF
TRBV12-3/TRBV12-4	TRBJ1-1	many	CASRPPTTPRGTNTEAFF
TRBV19	TRBJ1-1	many	CASSTLDSWNTEAFF
TRBV3-1	TRBJ1-4	many	CASSPRDRGKKLFF
TRBV18	TRBJ2-5	many	CASSPGLKETQYF
TRBV3-1	TRBJ2-6	many	CASTPAFSGANVLTF
TRBV5-5	TRBJ2-2	many	CASSLYITGELFF
TRBV3-1	TRBJ1-1	many	CASSPMDRNTEAFF
TRBV30	TRBJ1-4	few	CAWTRGQRREEKLFF
TRBV5-6	TRBJ1-2	many	CASSLIGSENYGYTF
TRBV7-2	TRBJ2-3	many	CASSPRAASLTDTQYF
TRBV6-2/TRBV6-3	TRBJ2-1	.	CASSPEPGRNYNEQFF
TRBV2	TRBJ1-5	.	CASNRWDSGLNQPQHF
TRBV2	TRBJ1-2	many	CASSASMTGGRGYTF
TRBV7-2	TRBJ2-7	many	CASSWDRAYEQYF
TRBV12-5	TRBJ2-3	many	CASGRGNPTDTQYF
TRBV3-1	TRBJ2-7	many	CASSQGGEQYF
TRBV20-1	TRBJ1-5	many	CSASHGSSNQPQHF
TRBV9	TRBJ1-2	many	CASSPEAQAIYGYTF
TRBV7-8	TRBJ2-3	.	CASSPRSPIDEQYF
TRBV30	TRBJ2-7	.	CAWSRGTGSYEQYF
TRBV12-3/TRBV12-4	TRBJ2-7	many	CASSFDSTYEQYF
TRBV2	TRBJ1-1	many	CASSVMDRTTEAFF
TRBV19	TRBJ1-4	many	CASSIWTGQKEKLFF
TRBV2	TRBJ1-1	many	CASNDRVNTEAFF